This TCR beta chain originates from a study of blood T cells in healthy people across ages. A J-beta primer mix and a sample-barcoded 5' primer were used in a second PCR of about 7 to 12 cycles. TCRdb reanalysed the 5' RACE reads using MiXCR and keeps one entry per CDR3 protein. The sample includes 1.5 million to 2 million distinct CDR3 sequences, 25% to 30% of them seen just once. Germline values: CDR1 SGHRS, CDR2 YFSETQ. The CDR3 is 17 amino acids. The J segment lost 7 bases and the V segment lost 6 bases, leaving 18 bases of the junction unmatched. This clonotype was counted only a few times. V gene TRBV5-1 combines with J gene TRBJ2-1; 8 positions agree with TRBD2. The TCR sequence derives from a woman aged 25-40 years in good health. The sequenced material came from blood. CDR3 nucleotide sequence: TGCGCCAGCACCTCAGACCCGGGAGGGGTACCCCGTAATGAGCAGTTCTTC. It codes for CASTSDPGGVPRNEQFF.